This T cell receptor (beta chain) originates from a study of CD8 T cells in ankylosing spondylitis. Germline values: CDR1 MNHEY, CDR2 SVGAGI. V lost 0 bases and J lost 8, with 13 bases in between. This CDR3 is 14 amino acids long. The authors made TCR beta libraries by quantitative 5'-RACE with molecular barcodes. TCRdb reanalysed the 5' RACE reads using MiXCR and keeps one entry per CDR3 protein. Here the sample spans roughly 190,000 distinct CDR3 sequences, 9.5% to 15% being singletons. The TCR comes from a male donor with ankylosing spondylitis or in good health (not recorded which). Sequencing input: blood, either unsorted or a sorted T cell fraction (not recorded which). This chain connects TRBV6-5 to TRBJ1-1; D is ambiguous. The CDR3 loop reads CASSYSIPGTEAFF. The CDR3 bases are TGTGCCAGCAGTTACTCGATTCCCGGAACCGAAGCTTTCTTT.